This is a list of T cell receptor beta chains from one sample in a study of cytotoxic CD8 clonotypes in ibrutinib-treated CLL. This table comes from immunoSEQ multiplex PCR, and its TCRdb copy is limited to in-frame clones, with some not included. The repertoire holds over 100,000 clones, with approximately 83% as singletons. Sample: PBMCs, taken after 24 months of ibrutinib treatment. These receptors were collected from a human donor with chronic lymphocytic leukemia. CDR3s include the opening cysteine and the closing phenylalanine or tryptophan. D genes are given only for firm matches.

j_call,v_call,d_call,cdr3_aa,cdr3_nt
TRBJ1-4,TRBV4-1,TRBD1,CASSQDMRGPNEKLFF,TGCGCCAGCAGCCAAGATATGAGGGGGCCTAATGAAAAACTGTTTTTT
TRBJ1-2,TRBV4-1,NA,CASSQFWGVANYGYTF,TGCGCCAGCAGCCAATTTTGGGGGGTGGCGAACTATGGCTACACCTTC
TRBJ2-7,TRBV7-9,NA,CASSAGQGGVSYEQYF,TGTGCCAGCAGCGCCGGACAGGGAGGGGTCTCCTACGAGCAGTACTTC
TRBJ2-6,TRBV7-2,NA,CASSRSPLLRSGANVLTF,TGTGCCAGCAGCCGGAGTCCTCTCCTACGCTCAGGGGCCAACGTCCTGACTTTC
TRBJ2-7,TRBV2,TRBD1,CASSLGQGYEQYF,TGTGCCAGCAGTTTGGGACAGGGCTACGAGCAGTACTTC
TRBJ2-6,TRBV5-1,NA,CASSFDHRDIFHSGANVLTF,TGCGCCAGCAGCTTTGATCACCGGGACATATTTCACTCTGGGGCCAACGTCCTGACTTTC
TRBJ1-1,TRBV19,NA,CASRDRDANTEAFF,TGTGCCAGTAGAGATCGGGACGCAAACACTGAAGCTTTCTTT
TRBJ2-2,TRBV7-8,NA,CASSLRDTLANTGELFF,TGTGCCAGCAGCTTGCGGGATACCCTGGCGAACACCGGGGAGCTGTTTTTT
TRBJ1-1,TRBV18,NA,CASSPTRENTEAFF,TGTGCCAGCTCACCAACCAGGGAAAACACTGAAGCTTTCTTT
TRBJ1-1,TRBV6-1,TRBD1,CASSRDSQMNTEAFF,TGTGCCAGCAGCCGGGACAGTCAAATGAACACTGAAGCTTTCTTT
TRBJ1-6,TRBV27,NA,CASSLAWGEMSPLHF,TGTGCCAGCAGTTTAGCATGGGGTGAGATGTCACCCCTCCACTTT
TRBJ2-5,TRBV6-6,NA,CASSRSQGTQYF,TGTGCCAGCAGTCGGTCCCAGGGGACCCAGTACTTC
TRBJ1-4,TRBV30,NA,CACVTGGRANEKLFF,TGTGCCTGCGTTACGGGCGGGAGGGCTAATGAAAAACTGTTTTTT
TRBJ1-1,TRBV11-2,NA,CASSLAGNTEAFF,TGTGCCAGCAGCTTAGCCGGGAACACTGAAGCTTTCTTT
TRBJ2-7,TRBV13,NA,CASSFQFYEQYF,TGTGCCAGCAGCTTCCAGTTCTACGAGCAGTACTTC
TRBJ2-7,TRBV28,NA,CASSFPGTSLKYEQYF,TGTGCCAGCAGTTTTCCCGGGACCTCGTTAAAATACGAGCAGTACTTC
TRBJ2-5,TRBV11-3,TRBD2,CASSLAGGPRETQYF,TGTGCCAGCAGCTTAGCGGGGGGGCCTAGGGAGACCCAGTACTTC
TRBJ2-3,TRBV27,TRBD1,CASSRSGTGVYGTDTQYF,TGTGCCAGCTCTCGGAGCGGGACAGGGGTATATGGGACAGATACGCAGTATTTT
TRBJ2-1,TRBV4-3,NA,CASSQDLSRQEQFF,TGCGCCAGCAGCCAAGATCTGTCTCGGCAGGAGCAGTTCTTC
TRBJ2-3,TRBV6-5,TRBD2,CASSGGLAGSDTQYF,TGTGCCAGCAGTGGGGGACTAGCGGGATCAGATACGCAGTATTTT